These 9 T cell receptor beta chains were all obtained from the same sample, sequenced in a study of cytomegalovirus exposure and HLA in healthy donors. PCR used 60 Vbeta primers and 13 Jbeta primers. The protocol was immunoSEQ multiplex PCR, while the TCRdb copy is restricted to in-frame clones and leaves out a portion. The sample lists about 190,000 clones; almost 75% were seen once. Sequences were obtained from PBMCs. The receptor set was obtained from a woman aged 25-40 years in good health and CMV-seropositive.

This clone was counted a single time. The chain couples TRBV11-2 to TRBJ2-2; possibly TRBD2 for D (6 bases). V lost 7 bases and J lost 5, with 11 bases in between. This CDR3 has 13 amino acids. Germline assignment: CDR1 SGHAT and CDR2 FQNNGV. The CDR3, as DNA: TGTGCCAGCATCGGGACTCAGACCGGGGAGCTGTTTTTT. It encodes CASIGTQTGELFF.

The V and J genes are TRBV28 and TRBJ1-2; TRBD1 agrees at 8 bases. After removal of 2 bases from V and 8 bases from J, the junction contained 7 bases not matched to a gene. The germline V gene has CDR1 MDHEN and CDR2 SYDVKM. The CDR3 covers 14 residues. The CDR3 nucleotides read TGTGCCAGCAGTTTACGGACAGGGAGGGGCGGCTACACCTTC. Encoded protein: CASSLRTGRGGYTF.

This clone was picked up one time. This chain links TRBV6-6 with TRBJ2-2; 12 bases fit TRBD2. The ends lost 11 bases at V and 6 bases at J; junction bases unmatched: 7. The V gene's germline CDR1 is MNHNY and CDR2 SVGAGI (reference sequence). This CDR3 spans 14 amino acids. Written as DNA, the CDR3 is TGTGCCGTCCTAGCGGGAGGGCCTTCCGGGGAGCTGTTTTTT. Its translation is CAVLAGGPSGELFF.

The J gene is TRBJ1-5, the V gene TRBV18, with D possibly TRBD1 on 5 matching bases. This CDR3 comprises 15 residues. V lost 3 bases, J lost 1 base, and 10 bases lay in between. From germline, CDR1 is KGHSH and CDR2 LQKENI. CDR3 loop: CASSPAGGSNQPQHF. The CDR3 DNA is TGTGCCAGCTCACCGGCCGGGGGGAGCAATCAGCCCCAGCATTTT.

V is TRBV11-2 and J is TRBJ2-1; TRBD2 aligns across 10 bases. Germline trimming cut 5 bases from V and 8 bases from J; bases unmatched to any gene: 15. The germline CDR1 and CDR2 sequences are SGHAT and FQNNGV. The CDR3 extends over 17 amino acids. The CDR3 DNA reads as TGTGCCAGCAGCGTTGGGAAGAGGGCTAGCGGGAGTTATGAGCAGTTCTTC. This gives the protein CASSVGKRASGSYEQFF.

This chain joins TRBV7-9 and TRBJ2-7; weak D call: TRBD1 (6 bases). The CDR3 length is 19 residues. From germline, CDR1 is SEHNR and CDR2 FQNEAQ (reference sequence). V gave up 4 bases and J gave up 1 base, with 26 bases separating them. The CDR3 nucleotides are TGTGCCAGCAGCTCACTCCTTAATGACAGGCCCGGTGTATCCTACGAGCAGTACTTC. Protein: CASSSLLNDRPGVSYEQYF.

This clone was detected a few times. This chain connects TRBV28 to TRBJ1-2; 7 positions agree with TRBD1. CDR1 is MDHEN and CDR2 is SYDVKM in the germline V gene. The CDR3 has 15 amino acids. The V segment lost 7 bases and the J segment 5 bases; nucleotides outside the gene matches: 13. The CDR3 here is CASTLTDRPTYGYTF. DNA of the CDR3: TGTGCCAGCACTCTCACGGACAGGCCGACATATGGCTACACCTTC.

This sequence joins TRBV28 and TRBJ1-1; TRBD1 might be the D (5 bases). CDR3 size: 11 residues. The ends were cut back, 5 bases at V and 11 bases at J, with 12 bases in the middle. Germline CDR1 is MDHEN and CDR2 is SYDVKM. The DNA for the CDR3 is TGTGCCAGCAGTAGACAGCTCTCTGCTTTCTTT. Translated, it gives CASSRQLSAFF.

The chain is built from TRBV29-1 and TRBJ2-1; D perhaps matches TRBD2 (5 bases). Germline values: CDR1 SQVTM, CDR2 ANQGSEA. The length of the CDR3 is 13 residues. Trimming took off 4 bases at V and 9 bases at J, with 16 bases between the two ends. This CDR3 reads CSVGEGLSIEQFF. CDR3 in DNA: TGCAGCGTTGGTGAGGGCCTGTCAATTGAGCAGTTCTTC.